This T cell receptor beta chain was sequenced during a study of T cell responses to AZD1222 COVID-19 vaccine. Study conclusions and caveats: Following two doses of AZD1222, Spike-specific TCR breadth and depth rose. Sampled repertoires all dated from after the peak T cell response. Epitopes outside B.1.351 and B.1.1.7 mutated regions reportedly drew nearly half of spike TCRs.

As regards this clone: Its antigen remains unidentified.

Libraries were prepared by immunoSEQ multiplex PCR; TCRdb keeps only in-frame clonotypes and omits some of them. The sample lists about 140,000 clones, around 92% occurring once. Germline V CDR1 and CDR2: SEHNR, FQNEAQ (reference sequence). J lost 2 bases, V lost 3 bases, and 4 bases had no gene match. CDR3 length: 15 amino acids. This TCR came from an adult who received the AZD1222 COVID-19 vaccine. Specimen: peripheral blood, collected 28 days after the second AZD1222 dose. The genes are TRBV7-9 and TRBJ2-1; 7 nucleotides align to TRBD2. The CDR3 nucleotides read TGTGCCAGCAGCTTCAGCGGGGCAACCTACAATGAGCAGTTCTTC. As protein: CASSFSGATYNEQFF.